This T cell receptor beta chain was captured in a study of esophageal squamous cell carcinoma under preoperative chemotherapy listed by TCRdb under 2018. The study in broad terms: In the study, TCR repertoires were profiled in both peripheral blood T cells and tumor-infiltrating lymphocytes. The effects of paclitaxel-nedaplatin chemotherapy on T-cell receptor repertoires in patients with esophageal squamous cell carcinoma were assessed. The cohort comprised roughly 5 patients with primary esophageal squamous cell carcinoma. Repertoires from samples obtained before paclitaxel-nedaplatin therapy were compared with repertoires from samples obtained after paclitaxel-nedaplatin therapy.

From cysteine to phenylalanine, the CDR3 is 15 amino acids long. This entry keeps only the CDR3 DNA: 45 bases, framed from base 1. Sequences LNHDA (CDR1) and SQIVND (CDR2) are obtained from the germline V gene (reference sequence). Receptor amplification or capture employed PCR. TCRdb lists the instrument as HiSeq X Ten. High-throughput sequencing was used to characterize the TCR repertoires. The public reads were quality trimmed at Q25 with fastp and then assembled into clones with MiXCR by TCRdb, keeping productive beta chains. A single entry per CDR3 protein holds the most common genes and DNA from its merged rows. Within this sample are around 9,000 distinct CDR3 sequences, with around half of them counted one time only. 12% to 15% of the sample is in the top ten clones. Read against the paper, the sample's time point label means: after preoperative PTX-NDP chemotherapy. Paclitaxel-nedaplatin was administered to patients as preoperative chemotherapy before surgery.

Paper-wide results and their limitations: Tumor-infiltrating lymphocytes after treatment appeared to come partly from peripheral T cells migrating into the tumor, rather than solely from local clonal changes. The analysis included only 5 or 6 patients with esophageal squamous cell carcinoma, making the cohort small. Paclitaxel-nedaplatin therapy induced immediate and substantial clonotype frequency changes, with contraction more likely among abundant clones than amplification. TCR diversity increased significantly in peripheral T cells after chemotherapy, but not in tumor-infiltrating lymphocytes.

Remarks on this clonotype: This clone's antigen is unknown. Per-nucleotide qualities are absent, and no much larger clonotype sits a single base away.

The sample was collected from a patient given preoperative chemotherapy. The chain is made from TRBV19 and TRBJ2-1; TRBD2 is possibly the D segment (6 matching bases). The DNA end lines up better with TRBJ2-5; the J call may be wrong. This sequence was found in a human donor with esophageal squamous cell carcinoma. The donor label of this sample is uncertain. The CDR3 loop reads CASSIGQRASETQYF. The DNA sequence is given as TGTGCCAGTAGTATAGGGCAGCGGGCCTCGGAGACCCAGTACTTC.